Listed below are T cell receptor beta chains from one sample, sequenced in a study of regulatory T cells in long-lasting Graves disease. Using its own MiXCR run on the multiplex PCR reads, TCRdb lists one record per CDR3 protein. Seen here are 300,000 to 400,000 distinct CDR3 sequences, about a sixth observed once, and the top ten hold about 24%. Sequencing was performed on peripheral blood mononuclear cells (PBMCs), taken at new diagnosis, from a patient treated with antithyroid drugs. The receptors here all came from a female donor with Graves disease. Both conserved end residues are part of each CDR3. The order of the fields is clone size, D gene, J gene, V gene, CDR3 protein, CDR3 DNA. D genes are given only for firm matches. For some rows the clone size is stated as once, few or many, or as a class when expanded; others skip it.

many,-,TRBJ1-1,TRBV2,CASRETEEVTEAFF,TGTGCCAGCAGGGAGACAGAAGAAGTGACTGAAGCTTTCTTT
few,-,TRBJ1-3,TRBV10-3,CAISPGVGIQGGNTIYF,TGTGCCATCAGTCCTGGCGTGGGGATTCAAGGTGGAAACACCATATATTTT
many,TRBD1,TRBJ1-1,TRBV5-6,CASSLRDRFITEAFF,TGTGCCAGCAGCTTGAGGGACAGGTTTATCACTGAAGCTTTCTTT
-,TRBD1,TRBJ1-3,TRBV7-9,CASSWDRGGNTIYF,TGTGCCAGCAGCTGGGACAGAGGAGGAAACACCATATATTTT
many,-,TRBJ2-7,TRBV20-1,CSARDLGYEQYF,TGCAGTGCTAGAGATCTGGGTTACGAGCAGTACTTC
many,TRBD2,TRBJ2-1,TRBV9,CASSVGAQRGLYNEQFF,TGTGCCAGCAGCGTCGGAGCCCAGCGGGGGTTATACAATGAGCAGTTCTTC
-,TRBD1,TRBJ2-5,TRBV2,CASGRDSQETQYF,TGTGCCAGCGGCCGGGACAGCCAAGAGACCCAGTACTTC
few,TRBD2,TRBJ2-1,TRBV30,CAWAPGGYNEQFF,TGTGCCTGGGCCCCCGGGGGGTACAATGAGCAGTTCTTC
many,TRBD1,TRBJ1-5,TRBV27,CASSLYGTDGSNQPQHF,TGTGCCAGCAGTTTATATGGGACAGATGGGAGCAATCAGCCCCAGCATTTT
many,TRBD2,TRBJ2-7,TRBV29-1,CSVVEPGGYEQYF,TGCAGCGTTGTCGAACCGGGAGGCTACGAGCAGTACTTC
many,TRBD2,TRBJ2-2,TRBV27,CASSFTSGGAVAGELFF,TGTGCCAGCAGTTTCACCAGCGGGGGGGCAGTTGCCGGGGAGCTGTTTTTT
many,-,TRBJ2-2,TRBV27,CASSFRGPTGELFF,TGTGCCAGCAGTTTTCGCGGACCGACCGGGGAGCTGTTTTTT
-,-,TRBJ1-1,TRBV6-1,CASSPLDLSTEAFF,TGTGCCAGCAGCCCGTTGGATCTGAGCACTGAAGCTTTCTTT
many,-,TRBJ1-1,TRBV27,CASSLRWSWVNTEAFF,TGTGCCAGCAGTTTAAGGTGGTCTTGGGTGAACACTGAAGCTTTCTTT
many,-,TRBJ2-2,TRBV6-1,CASSAKGTNTGELFF,TGTGCCAGCAGTGCGAAGGGAACCAACACCGGGGAGCTGTTTTTT
many,-,TRBJ1-2,TRBV12-3/TRBV12-4,CASSFGGGNYGYTF,TGTGCCAGCAGTTTCGGGGGGGGCAACTATGGCTACACCTTC
-,-,TRBJ2-1,TRBV7-2,CASNLSPLSYNEQFF,TGTGCCAGCAACCTCTCACCGCTCTCCTACAATGAGCAGTTCTTC
few,TRBD2,TRBJ2-1,TRBV9,CASSPLAGARNEQFF,TGTGCCAGCAGCCCTTTAGCGGGAGCTCGGAATGAGCAGTTCTTC
few,TRBD1,TRBJ1-1,TRBV9,CASSARTGGETEAFF,TGTGCCAGCAGCGCCCGGACAGGGGGGGAGACTGAAGCTTTCTTT
few,-,TRBJ2-2,TRBV6-2/TRBV6-3,CASSYRGANTGELFF,TGTGCCAGCAGTTACAGAGGAGCGAACACCGGGGAGCTGTTTTTT
-,-,TRBJ2-1,TRBV18,CASSPRTSSASSYNEQFF,TGTGCCAGCTCACCCCGAACTTCTAGCGCCAGCTCCTACAATGAGCAGTTCTTC
-,-,TRBJ2-2,TRBV9,CASSVAGNTGELFF,TGTGCCAGCAGCGTAGCAGGAAACACCGGGGAGCTGTTTTTT
many,TRBD2,TRBJ2-1,TRBV5-1,CASSGRGASSYNEQFF,TGCGCCAGCAGCGGGCGGGGGGCCAGCTCCTACAATGAGCAGTTCTTC
many,-,TRBJ2-3,TRBV28,CASSPSRDLPSTDTQYF,TGTGCCAGCAGTCCGTCCCGGGACCTACCCAGCACAGATACGCAGTATTTT
many,-,TRBJ2-2,TRBV2,CASTEEEGPRTGELFF,TGTGCCAGCACCGAAGAAGAGGGACCGCGAACCGGGGAGCTGTTTTTT
-,TRBD2,TRBJ2-7,TRBV28,CASSLLGLAGRNF,TGTGCCAGCAGTTTATTGGGACTAGCGGGAAGGAACTTC
-,TRBD2,TRBJ2-1,TRBV7-2,CASSFSGSPGNEQFF,TGTGCCAGCAGCTTTAGCGGGAGCCCCGGCAATGAGCAGTTCTTC
many,TRBD1,TRBJ1-6,TRBV3-1,CASSREGQADSPLHF,TGTGCCAGCAGCCGAGAGGGACAGGCGGATTCACCCCTCCACTTT
-,TRBD2,TRBJ2-1,TRBV4-3,CASSLSGMDEQFF,TGCGCCAGCAGCCTTAGCGGGATGGATGAGCAGTTCTTC
many,-,TRBJ2-2,TRBV11-2,CASSLEIPFANTGELFF,TGTGCCAGCAGCTTAGAGATCCCCTTCGCGAACACCGGGGAGCTGTTTTTT
-,-,TRBJ1-5,TRBV2,CASSPFGAGNNQPQHF,TGTGCCAGCTCACCATTTGGCGCCGGAAACAATCAGCCCCAGCATTTT
-,TRBD1,TRBJ1-1,TRBV12-5,CASAFGTDYEAFF,TGTGCTAGTGCCTTCGGGACAGATTATGAAGCTTTCTTT
-,TRBD1,TRBJ1-4,TRBV19,CASGTGQTTNEKLFF,TGTGCCAGTGGAACGGGACAGACAACTAATGAAAAACTGTTTTTT
many,TRBD1,TRBJ1-2,TRBV2,CASRPPGQGVYGYTF,TGTGCCAGCAGGCCTCCGGGACAGGGCGTCTATGGCTACACCTTC
-,TRBD2,TRBJ2-3,TRBV20-1,CSATRLAGGSDTQYF,TGCAGTGCTACCCGACTAGCGGGGGGGTCAGATACGCAGTATTTT
many,-,TRBJ1-1,TRBV5-1,CASSLDDPEWAFF,TGCGCCAGCAGCTTGGATGATCCGGAATGGGCTTTCTTT
few,TRBD1,TRBJ2-6,TRBV19,CASTLRDRGFSGANVLTF,TGTGCCAGTACCCTAAGGGACAGGGGTTTCTCTGGGGCCAACGTCCTGACTTTC
many,TRBD2,TRBJ2-1,TRBV7-2,CASSSLTSGRVYGEQFF,TGTGCCAGCAGCTCGCTGACTAGCGGGAGGGTTTATGGTGAGCAGTTCTTC